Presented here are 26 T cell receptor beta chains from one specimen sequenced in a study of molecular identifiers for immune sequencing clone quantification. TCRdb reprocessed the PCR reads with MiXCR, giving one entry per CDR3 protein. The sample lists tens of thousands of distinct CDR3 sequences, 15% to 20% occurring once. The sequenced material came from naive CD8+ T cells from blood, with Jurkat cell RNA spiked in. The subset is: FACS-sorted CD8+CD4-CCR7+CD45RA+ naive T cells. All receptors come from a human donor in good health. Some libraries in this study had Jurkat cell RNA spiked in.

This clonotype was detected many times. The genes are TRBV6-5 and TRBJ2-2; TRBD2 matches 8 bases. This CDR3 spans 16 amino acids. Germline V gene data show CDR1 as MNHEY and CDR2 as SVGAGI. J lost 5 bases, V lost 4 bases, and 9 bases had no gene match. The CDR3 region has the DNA TGTGCCAGCAGTTCTGGCCCAGCGGGAGTAACCGGGGAGCTGTTTTTT. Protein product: CASSSGPAGVTGELFF.

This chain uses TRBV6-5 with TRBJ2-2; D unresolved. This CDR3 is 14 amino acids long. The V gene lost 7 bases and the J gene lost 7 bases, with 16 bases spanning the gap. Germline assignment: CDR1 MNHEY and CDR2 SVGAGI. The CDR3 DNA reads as TGTGCCAGCACCACCCCCCCCTATGGCGGGGAGCTGTTTTTT. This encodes CASTTPPYGGELFF.

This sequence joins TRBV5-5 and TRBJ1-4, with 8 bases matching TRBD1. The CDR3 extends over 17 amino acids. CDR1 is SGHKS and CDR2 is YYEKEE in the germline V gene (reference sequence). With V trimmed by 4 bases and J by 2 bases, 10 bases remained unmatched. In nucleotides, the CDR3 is TGTGCCAGCAGCCCCATCGGACAGGGATCGACTAATGAAAAACTGTTTTTT. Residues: CASSPIGQGSTNEKLFF.

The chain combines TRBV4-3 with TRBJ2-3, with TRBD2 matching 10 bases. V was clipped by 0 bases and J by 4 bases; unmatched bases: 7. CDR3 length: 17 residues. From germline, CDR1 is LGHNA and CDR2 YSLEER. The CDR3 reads CASSQDLAGVGADTQYF. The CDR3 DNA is TGCGCCAGCAGCCAAGATCTAGCGGGAGTAGGGGCAGATACGCAGTATTTT.

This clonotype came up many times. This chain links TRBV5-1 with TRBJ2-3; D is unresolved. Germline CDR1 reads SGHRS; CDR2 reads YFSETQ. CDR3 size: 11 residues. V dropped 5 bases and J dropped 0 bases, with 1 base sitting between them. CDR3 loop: CASRSTDTQYF. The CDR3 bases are TGCGCCAGCAGGAGCACAGATACGCAGTATTTT. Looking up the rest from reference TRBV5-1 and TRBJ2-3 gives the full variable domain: KAGVTQTPRYLIKTRGQQVTLSCSPISGHRSVSWYQQTPGQGLQFLFEYFSETQRNKGNFPGRFSGRQFSNSRSEMNVSTLELGDSALYLCASRSTDTQYFGPGTRLTVL.

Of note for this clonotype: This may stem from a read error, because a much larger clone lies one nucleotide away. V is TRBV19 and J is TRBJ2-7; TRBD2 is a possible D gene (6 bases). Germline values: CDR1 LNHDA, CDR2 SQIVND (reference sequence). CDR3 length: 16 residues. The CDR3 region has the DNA TGTGCCAGTAGCAGGGACTTCGTGGGGCCTTACTACGAGCGGTACTTC. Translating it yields CASSRDFVGPYYERYF.

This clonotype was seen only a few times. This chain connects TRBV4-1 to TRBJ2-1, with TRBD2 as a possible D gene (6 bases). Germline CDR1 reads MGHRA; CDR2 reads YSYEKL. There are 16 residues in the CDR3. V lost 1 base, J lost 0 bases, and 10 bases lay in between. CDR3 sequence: CASSQVTSPSYNEQFF. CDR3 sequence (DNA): TGCGCCAGCAGCCAAGTAACTAGCCCCTCCTACAATGAGCAGTTCTTC.

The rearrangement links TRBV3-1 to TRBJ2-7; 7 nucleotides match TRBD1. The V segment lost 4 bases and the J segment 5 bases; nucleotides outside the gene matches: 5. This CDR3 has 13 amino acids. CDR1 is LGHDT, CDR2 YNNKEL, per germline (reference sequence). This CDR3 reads CASSPRGTDEQYF. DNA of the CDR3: TGTGCCAGCAGCCCAAGAGGGACAGACGAGCAGTACTTC.

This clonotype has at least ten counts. The CDR3 reads CASSAVFEKLFF. The CDR3 DNA sequence: TGTGCCAGTAGTGCGGTGTTTGAAAAACTGTTTTTT. The chain carries TRBV19 and TRBJ1-4; D unresolved. The CDR3 loop spans 12 amino acids. Germline CDR1 reads LNHDA; CDR2 reads SQIVND (reference sequence). V shed 5 bases and J shed 7 bases, with 8 bases lying between them.

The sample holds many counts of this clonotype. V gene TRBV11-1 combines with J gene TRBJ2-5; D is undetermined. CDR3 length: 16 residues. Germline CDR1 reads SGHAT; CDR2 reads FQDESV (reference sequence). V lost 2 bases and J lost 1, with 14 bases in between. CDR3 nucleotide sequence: TGTGCCAGCAGCTTATATCCGCTCCAAATCCAAGAGACCCAGTACTTC. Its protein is CASSLYPLQIQETQYF.

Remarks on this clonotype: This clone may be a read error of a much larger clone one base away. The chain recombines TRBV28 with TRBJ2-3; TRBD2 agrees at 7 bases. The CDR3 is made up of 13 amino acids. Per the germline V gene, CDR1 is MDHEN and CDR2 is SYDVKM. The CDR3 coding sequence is TGTGCCAGCAGTATGGGACTATCAGATGCGCAGTATTTT. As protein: CASSMGLSDAQYF.

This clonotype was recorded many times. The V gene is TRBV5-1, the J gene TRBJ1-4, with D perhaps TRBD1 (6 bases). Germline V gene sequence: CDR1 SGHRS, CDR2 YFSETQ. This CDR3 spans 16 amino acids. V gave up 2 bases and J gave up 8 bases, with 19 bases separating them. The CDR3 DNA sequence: TGCGCCAGCAGCTTTAGTTCCGGGGGGCAAGGGGAAAAACTGTTTTTT. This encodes CASSFSSGGQGEKLFF.

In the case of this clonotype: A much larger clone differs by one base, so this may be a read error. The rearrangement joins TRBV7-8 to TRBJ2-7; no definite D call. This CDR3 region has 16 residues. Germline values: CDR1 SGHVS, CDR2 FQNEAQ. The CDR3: CASSLSVRREMYGQYF. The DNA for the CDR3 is TGTGCCAGCAGCTTAAGTGTACGCCGCGAGATGTACGGGCAGTACTTC.

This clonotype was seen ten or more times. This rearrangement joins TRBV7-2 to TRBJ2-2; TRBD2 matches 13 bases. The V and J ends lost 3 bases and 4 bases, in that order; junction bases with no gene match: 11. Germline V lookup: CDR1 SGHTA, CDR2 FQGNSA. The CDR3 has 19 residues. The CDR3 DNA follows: TGTGCCAGCAGCTTTCTAACTAGCGGGAGGGCCTTTAGCACCGGGGAGCTGTTTTTT. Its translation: CASSFLTSGRAFSTGELFF. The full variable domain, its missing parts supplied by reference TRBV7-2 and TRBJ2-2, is GAGVSQSPSNKVTEKGKDVELRCDPISGHTALYWYRQSLGQGLEFLIYFQGNSAPDKSGLPSDRFSAERTGGSVSTLTIQRTQQEDSAVYLCASSFLTSGRAFSTGELFFGEGSRLTVL.

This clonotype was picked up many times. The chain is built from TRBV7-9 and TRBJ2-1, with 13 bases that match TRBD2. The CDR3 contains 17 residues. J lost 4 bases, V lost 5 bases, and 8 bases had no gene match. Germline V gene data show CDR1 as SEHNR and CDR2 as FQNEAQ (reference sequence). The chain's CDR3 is CASSLIPGLAGYNEQFF. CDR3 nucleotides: TGTGCCAGCAGCCTAATCCCGGGACTAGCGGGGTACAATGAGCAGTTCTTC.

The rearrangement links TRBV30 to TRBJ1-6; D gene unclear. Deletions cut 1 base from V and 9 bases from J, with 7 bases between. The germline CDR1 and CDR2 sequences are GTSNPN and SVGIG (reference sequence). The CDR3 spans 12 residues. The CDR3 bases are TGTGCCTGGAGTGATGCGCCTTCACCCCTCCACTTT. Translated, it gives CAWSDAPSPLHF. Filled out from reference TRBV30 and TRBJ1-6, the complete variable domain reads SQTIHQWPATLVQPVGSPLSLECTVEGTSNPNLYWYRQAAGRGLQLLFYSVGIGQISSEVPQNLSASRPQDRQFILSSKKLLLSDSGFYLCAWSDAPSPLHFGNGTRLTVT.

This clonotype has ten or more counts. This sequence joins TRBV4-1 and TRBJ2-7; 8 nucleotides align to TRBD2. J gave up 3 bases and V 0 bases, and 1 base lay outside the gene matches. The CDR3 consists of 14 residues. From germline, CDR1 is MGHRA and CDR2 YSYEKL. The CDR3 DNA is TGCGCCAGCAGCCAAGAACTAGCGGTCTACGAGCAGTACTTC. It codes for CASSQELAVYEQYF.

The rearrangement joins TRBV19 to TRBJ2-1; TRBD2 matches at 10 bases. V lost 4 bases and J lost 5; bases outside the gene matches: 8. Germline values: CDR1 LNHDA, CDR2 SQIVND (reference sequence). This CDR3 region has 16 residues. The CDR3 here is CASSTSGTSVDNEQFF. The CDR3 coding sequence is TGTGCCAGTAGTACTTCCGGGACTAGCGTGGACAATGAGCAGTTCTTC.

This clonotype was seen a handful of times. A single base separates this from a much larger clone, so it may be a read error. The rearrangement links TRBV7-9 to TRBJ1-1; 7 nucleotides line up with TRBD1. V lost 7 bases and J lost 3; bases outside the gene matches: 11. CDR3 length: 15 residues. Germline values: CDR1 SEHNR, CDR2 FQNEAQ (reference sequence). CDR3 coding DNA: TGTGCCAGCAACTCGGACCTGACAGGGTACACTGAAGCTTTCTTT. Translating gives CASNSDLTGYTEAFF. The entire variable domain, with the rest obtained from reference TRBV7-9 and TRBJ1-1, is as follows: DTGVSQNPRHKITKRGQNVTFRCDPISEHNRLYWYRQTLGQGPEFLTYFQNEAQLEKSRLLSDRFSAERPKGSFSTLEIQRTEQGDSAMYLCASNSDLTGYTEAFFGQGTRLTVV.

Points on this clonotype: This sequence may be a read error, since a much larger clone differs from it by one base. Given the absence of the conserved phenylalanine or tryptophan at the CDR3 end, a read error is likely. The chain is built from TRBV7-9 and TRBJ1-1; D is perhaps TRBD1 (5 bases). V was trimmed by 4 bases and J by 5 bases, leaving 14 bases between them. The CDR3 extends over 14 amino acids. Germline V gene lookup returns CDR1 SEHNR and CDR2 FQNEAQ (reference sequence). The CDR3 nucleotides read TGTGCCAGCAGCTCGCCCCTCAGGGAGACTGAAGCTTTCCTT. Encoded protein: CASSSPLRETEAFL.

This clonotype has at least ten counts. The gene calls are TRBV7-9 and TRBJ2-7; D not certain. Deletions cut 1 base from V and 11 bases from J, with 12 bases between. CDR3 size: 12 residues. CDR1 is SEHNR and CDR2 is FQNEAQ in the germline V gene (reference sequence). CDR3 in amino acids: CASSLGGQREYF. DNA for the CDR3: TGTGCCAGCAGCTTAGGGGGTCAAAGGGAGTACTTC.

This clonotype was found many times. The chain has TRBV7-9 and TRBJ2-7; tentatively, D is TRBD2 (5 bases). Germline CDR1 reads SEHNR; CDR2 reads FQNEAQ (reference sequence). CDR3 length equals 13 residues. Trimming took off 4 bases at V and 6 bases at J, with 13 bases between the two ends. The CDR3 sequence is CASSSVQRGEQYF. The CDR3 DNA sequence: TGTGCCAGCAGCTCCGTGCAACGGGGCGAGCAGTACTTC.

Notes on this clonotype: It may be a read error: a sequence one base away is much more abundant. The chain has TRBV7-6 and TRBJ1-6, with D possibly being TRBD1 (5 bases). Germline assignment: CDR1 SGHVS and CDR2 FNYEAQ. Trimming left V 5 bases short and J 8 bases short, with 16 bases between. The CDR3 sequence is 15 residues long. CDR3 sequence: CASSPSDTLDSPLHF. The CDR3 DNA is TGTGCCAGCAGCCCCTCGGACACGTTAGATTCACCCCTCCACTTT.

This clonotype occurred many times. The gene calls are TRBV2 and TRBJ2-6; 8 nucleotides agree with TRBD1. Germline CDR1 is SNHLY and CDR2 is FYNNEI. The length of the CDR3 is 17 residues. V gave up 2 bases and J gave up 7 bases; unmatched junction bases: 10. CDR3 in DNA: TGTGCCAGCAGTGAATTTTACGGACAGGGCTTCGCCAACGTCCTGACTTTC. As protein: CASSEFYGQGFANVLTF. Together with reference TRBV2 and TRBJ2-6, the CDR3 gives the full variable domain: EPEVTQTPSHQVTQMGQEVILRCVPISNHLYFYWYRQILGQKVEFLVSFYNNEISEKSEIFDDQFSVERPDGSNFTLKIRSTKLEDSAMYFCASSEFYGQGFANVLTFGAGSRLTVL.

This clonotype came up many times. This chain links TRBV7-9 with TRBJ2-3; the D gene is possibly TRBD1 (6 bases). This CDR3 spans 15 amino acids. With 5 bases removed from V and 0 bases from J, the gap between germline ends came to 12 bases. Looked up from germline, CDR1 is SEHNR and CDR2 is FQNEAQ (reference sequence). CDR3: CASSMPRGSTDTQYF. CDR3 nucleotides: TGTGCCAGCAGCATGCCCAGGGGTAGCACAGATACGCAGTATTTT.

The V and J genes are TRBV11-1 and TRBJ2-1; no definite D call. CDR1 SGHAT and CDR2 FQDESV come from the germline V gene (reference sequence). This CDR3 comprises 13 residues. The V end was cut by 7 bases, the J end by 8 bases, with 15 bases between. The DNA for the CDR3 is TGTGCCAGCACCCGACGCGTTTTCGATGAGCAGTTCTTC. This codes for CASTRRVFDEQFF.